This TCR beta chain was documented in a study of siplizumab effects on memory and regulatory T cells. Study-wide findings and caveats: Siplizumab conditions gave an average of approximately 70% Treg-derived mappable alloreactive CD4+ clones, versus 26.9% for controls. Assignment to unstimulated subsets succeeded for only a minor fraction of the alloreactive clones. Naive or memory phenotype assignment was not possible for roughly 75-96% of proliferating CD4+ or CD8+ clones. Memory cells seemed less diverse than naive T cells, which also seemed major contributors to the alloresponse.

Germline V gene sequence: CDR1 SGDLS, CDR2 YYNGEE. This CDR3 has 15 residues. Trimming shortened V by 0 bases and J by 0 bases, and 8 bases separated the two germline ends. A note on this clone: No antigen is known for it.

Sequencing was performed with immunoSEQ multiplex PCR; in TCRdb, only in-frame clones are kept and a portion is missing. The sample holds some 100,000 clones, roughly 93% seen once. The chain couples TRBV9 to TRBJ2-3; D is undetermined. Sequencing used non-Treg CD4+ T cells sorted from blood. This sequence was found in a human donor in good health. The CDR3 loop is CASSVVATSTDTQYF. The CDR3 coding sequence is TGTGCCAGCAGCGTAGTAGCTACTAGCACAGATACGCAGTATTTT. Supplemented by reference TRBV9 and TRBJ2-3, the full variable domain reads DSGVTQTPKHLITATGQRVTLRCSPRSGDLSVYWYQQSLDQGLQFLIQYYNGEERAKGNILERFSAQQFPDLHSELNLSSLELGDSALYFCASSVVATSTDTQYFGPGTRLTVL.